This entry is about one T cell receptor (beta chain). The germline V gene encodes CDR1 PRHDT and CDR2 FYEKMQ (reference sequence). The CDR3 length is 16 residues. This entry comes from a study of blood T cells in healthy people across ages. It was with a sample-barcoded 5' primer and a J-beta primer mix that a second PCR of roughly 7 to 12 cycles was run. TCRdb processed the 5' RACE reads anew with MiXCR; each CDR3 protein has one entry. The sample contains some 1,000,000 distinct CDR3 sequences, under 30% of which appear only once. The sample was also reused in another study, on T cells of mothers and their children.

The TCR originated in a girl aged 2-10 years in good health. The V and J genes are TRBV13 and TRBJ2-1; a weak D match, TRBD1 (6 bases). The DNA end is a closer match to TRBJ2-7, so the J assignment may be wrong. The sample taken for sequencing was blood. The CDR3 loop is CASSLIGQGISYEQYF. CDR3 nucleotides: TGTGCCAGCAGCTTAATCGGGCAGGGGATCTCCTACGAGCAGTACTTC.